This T cell receptor (beta chain) was retrieved from a study of Graves' ophthalmopathy and Graves' hyperthyroidism (dated by TCRdb to the late 2010s). Turning to the overall study: Peripheral blood was collected at initial diagnosis, prior to any treatment. The study used signatures of the TCR beta repertoire to tell Graves' ophthalmopathy apart from Graves' hyperthyroidism and to predict which patients would progress to ophthalmopathy. In total, 135 blood samples were TCR-sequenced: fewer than 50 ophthalmopathy, some 72 hyperthyroidism and about 17 hyperthyroidism-to-ophthalmopathy patients. To explore V-J signatures distinguishing ophthalmopathy from hyperthyroidism, a discovery set of 100 patients (43 ophthalmopathy, 55 to 60 stable hyperthyroidism) was enrolled. The independent validation cohort included under 20 hyperthyroidism patients plus 17 patients who later progressed from hyperthyroidism to ophthalmopathy. T-cell repertoires of thyroid tissue and blood were compared in 5 or 6 hyperthyroidism patients. Following sample collection, hyperthyroidism patients were given methimazole at a starting dose of 30 mg daily, and ophthalmopathy patients were given high-dose intravenous methylprednisolone.

The table lists this clonotype with many counts. Its binding antigen is unknown. Qualities for individual bases were not recorded, and no much larger clone is one base off. Overall results and qualifications from the work: Sample size was not statistically predetermined, and group allocation was not concealed from the investigators. In cross-validation, the 13-signature model distinguished ophthalmopathy from stable hyperthyroidism with just over 85% sensitivity and about 81% specificity, while in the test set the corresponding values were about 80% and 75%. In validation, the model predicted ophthalmopathy progression with about 70% sensitivity and 72% to 80% specificity; roughly eleven predicted patients were CT-confirmed with GO in a median of around 6 months. Most expanded thyroid clonotypes with frequency above 0.001 were also detected in blood, suggesting blood repertoires may reflect the thyroid immune response.

Ophthalmopathy patients were characterized by moderately to severely active disease, a Clinical Activity Score of at least 3, a NOSPECS grade of at least 4, and a disease duration under 3 months. Patients with other autoimmune diseases, uncontrolled infections, pregnancy or lactation were excluded. Diagnosis relied on clinical symptoms, serum thyroxine, TRAb, thyroid ultrasound and orbital computed tomography. Ficoll-Paque density gradient centrifugation was used to isolate PBMCs from under 11 ml of fresh peripheral blood. Total RNA was extracted with Trizol reagent and quality-checked on an Agilent 2100 Bioanalyzer. For repertoire sequencing, the TCR beta CDR3 regions were amplified from RNA transcripts. The first round was an RT-PCR using HTBI primers with the Qiagen OneStep RT-PCR kit, and this first round was followed by a second-round multiplex PCR, then size selection and purification. Sequencing of the libraries was carried out on an Illumina HiSeq2000 in paired-end mode with 100 bp reads. Turning to the authors' computational methods: SOAPnuke was used to process the reads, removing any read that contained adapters or uncalled bases, had a mean Phred below 15, or lacked an exact match to the constant primer or identifier. High-quality paired reads were merged with COPE v1.2.5. Each unique nucleotide sequence was treated as a clonotype, and MiTCR v1.1 was used to align the clonotypes to the IMGT TRB V, D and J references. The analysis was limited to V-J combinations with a frequency above 0.0001, which together covered over 99% of the repertoires. For each V-J combination, a TCR clonal expansion and chaos score was defined as F50 clonal expansion divided by the chaos observed in the TCRdist matrix. Welch's t-statistics and random forest were used to narrow the features down to over ten V-J combinations, which were then fed into a naive Bayes classifier. Thyroid-blood repertoire similarity was quantified with the Morisita-Horn index. The public reads were reprocessed in TCRdb via fastp at Q25 and MiXCR, keeping in-frame beta chains. CDR3 protein sequences are deduplicated, and each keeps its most common genes and DNA. The V and J calls come from TCRdb's annotation, not from the publication. This sample holds fewer than 350,000 distinct CDR3 sequences; about 17% were observed only once. The top ten constitute roughly an eighth of the sample.

Material: peripheral blood. This TCR came from an adult man with Graves' ophthalmopathy.

The sequence in DNA is TGCAGCGTCCGCTCCCAAACCCAAGAGACCCAGTACTTC. It translates to CSVRSQTQETQYF. The sequence links TRBV29-1 to TRBJ2-5, with the D segment identity uncertain. V is pared back by 6 bases and J by 1 base, with 12 bases lying between the germline termini. Inclusive of the bounding cysteine and phenylalanine, the CDR3 is 13 residues long. Of the read, only the CDR3 DNA is kept; its 39 bases are in frame from base 1. Based on the germline V gene, the CDR1 and CDR2 sequences are SQVTM and ANQGSEA.